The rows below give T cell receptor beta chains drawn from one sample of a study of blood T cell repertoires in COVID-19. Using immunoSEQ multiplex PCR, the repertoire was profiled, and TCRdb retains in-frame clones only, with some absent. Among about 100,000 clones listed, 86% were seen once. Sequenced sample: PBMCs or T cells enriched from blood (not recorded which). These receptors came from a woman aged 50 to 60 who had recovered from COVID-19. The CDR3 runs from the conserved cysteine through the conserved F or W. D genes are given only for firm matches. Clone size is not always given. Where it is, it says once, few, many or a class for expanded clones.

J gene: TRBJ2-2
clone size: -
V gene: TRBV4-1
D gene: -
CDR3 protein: CASSQVSGELFF
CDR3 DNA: TGCGCCAGCAGCCAAGTCTCCGGGGAGCTGTTTTTT

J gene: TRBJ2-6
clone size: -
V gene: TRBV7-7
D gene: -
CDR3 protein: CASSPAVGSSGANVLTF
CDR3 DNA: TGTGCCAGCAGCCCAGCGGTCGGCAGCTCTGGGGCCAACGTCCTGACTTTC

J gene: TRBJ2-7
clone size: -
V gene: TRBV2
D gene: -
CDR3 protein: CASKILVQTYEQYF
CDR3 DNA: TGTGCCAGCAAGATCCTCGTCCAGACCTACGAGCAGTACTTC

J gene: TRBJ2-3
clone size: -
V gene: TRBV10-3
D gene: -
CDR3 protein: CAIRPTVLTDTQYF
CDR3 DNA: TGTGCCATCCGACCGACTGTACTCACAGATACGCAGTATTTT

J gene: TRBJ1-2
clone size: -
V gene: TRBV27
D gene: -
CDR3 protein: CASSTIRENYGYTF
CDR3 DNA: TGTGCCAGCAGCACCATCAGGGAAAACTATGGCTACACCTTC

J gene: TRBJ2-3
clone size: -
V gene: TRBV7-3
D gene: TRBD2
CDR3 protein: CASSLYSGRGDTQYF
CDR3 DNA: TGTGCCAGCAGCTTATATAGCGGGAGAGGAGATACGCAGTATTTT

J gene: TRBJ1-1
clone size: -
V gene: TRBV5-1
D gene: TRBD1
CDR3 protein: CASSGDRVNTEAFF
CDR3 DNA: TGCGCCAGCAGCGGCGACAGGGTGAACACTGAAGCTTTCTTT

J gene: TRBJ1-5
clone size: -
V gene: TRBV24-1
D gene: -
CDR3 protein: CATSRGNQPQHF
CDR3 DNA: TGTGCCACCAGTCGGGGAAATCAGCCCCAGCATTTT

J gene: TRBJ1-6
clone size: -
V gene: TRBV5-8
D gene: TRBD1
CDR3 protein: CASSLDRGWDSPLHF
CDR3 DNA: TGTGCCAGCAGCTTGGACAGGGGATGGGACTCACCCCTCCACTTT

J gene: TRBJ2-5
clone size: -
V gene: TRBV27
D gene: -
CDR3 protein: CASSLNTGKETQYF
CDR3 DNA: TGTGCCAGCAGTTTAAATACAGGGAAGGAGACCCAGTACTTC

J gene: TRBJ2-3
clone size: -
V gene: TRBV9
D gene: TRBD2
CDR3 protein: CASSVTPSGGTDTQYF
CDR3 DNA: TGTGCCAGCAGCGTAACCCCTAGCGGGGGCACAGATACGCAGTATTTT

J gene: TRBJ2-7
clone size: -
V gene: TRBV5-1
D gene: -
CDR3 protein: CASSFTGTYEQYF
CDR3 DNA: TGCGCCAGCAGCTTTACAGGTACCTACGAGCAGTACTTC

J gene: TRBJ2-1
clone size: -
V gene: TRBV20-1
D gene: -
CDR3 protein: CSASVLPVSYNEQFF
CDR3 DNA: TGCAGTGCTAGTGTTCTCCCAGTCTCCTACAATGAGCAGTTCTTC

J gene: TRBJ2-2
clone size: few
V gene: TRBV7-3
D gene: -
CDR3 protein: CASSLRGRNTGELFF
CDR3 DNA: TGTGCCAGCAGCTTGCGCGGGCGGAACACCGGGGAGCTGTTTTTT

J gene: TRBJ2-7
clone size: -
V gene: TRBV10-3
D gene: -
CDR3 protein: CAINNIGDEQYF
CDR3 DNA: TGTGCCATCAATAATATCGGAGACGAGCAGTACTTC

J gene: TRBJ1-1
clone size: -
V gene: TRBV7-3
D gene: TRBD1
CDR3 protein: CASSSQTGETEAFF
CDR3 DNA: TGTGCCAGCAGTTCTCAGACAGGGGAGACTGAAGCTTTCTTT

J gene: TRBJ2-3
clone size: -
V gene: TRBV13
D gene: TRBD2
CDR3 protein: CASSPNSGGLTDTQYF
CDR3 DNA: TGTGCCAGCAGCCCCAACAGCGGGGGGCTTACAGATACGCAGTATTTT

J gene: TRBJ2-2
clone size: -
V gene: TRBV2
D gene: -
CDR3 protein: CASSEQEATGELFF
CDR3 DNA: TGTGCCAGCAGTGAACAGGAAGCCACCGGGGAGCTGTTTTTT

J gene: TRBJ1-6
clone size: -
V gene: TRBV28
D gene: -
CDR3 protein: CASKQGSDNSPLHF
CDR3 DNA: TGTGCCAGCAAGCAGGGGAGCGATAATTCACCCCTCCACTTT

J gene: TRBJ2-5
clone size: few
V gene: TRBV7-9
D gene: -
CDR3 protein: CASSLGGRGETQYF
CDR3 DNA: TGTGCCAGCAGCTTGGGGGGGCGCGGAGAGACCCAGTACTTC

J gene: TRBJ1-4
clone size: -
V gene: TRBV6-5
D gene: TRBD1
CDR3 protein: CASSYGPGQINEKLFF
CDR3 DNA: TGTGCCAGCAGTTACGGGCCGGGACAGATTAATGAAAAACTGTTTTTT

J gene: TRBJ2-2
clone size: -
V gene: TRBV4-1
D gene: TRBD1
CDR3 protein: CASSRSDRDTGELFF
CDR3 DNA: TGCGCCAGCAGCCGATCGGACAGGGACACCGGGGAGCTGTTTTTT

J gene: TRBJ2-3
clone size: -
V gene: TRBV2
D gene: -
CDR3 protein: CASSRSLADTQYF
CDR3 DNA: TGTGCCAGCAGTAGGAGCCTAGCAGATACGCAGTATTTT

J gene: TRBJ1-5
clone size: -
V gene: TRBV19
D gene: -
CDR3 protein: CASRGAGESYNQPQHF
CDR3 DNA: TGTGCCAGTAGGGGGGCAGGGGAAAGCTATAATCAGCCCCAGCATTTT